These 25 T cell receptor beta chains originate from one sample sequenced in a study of T cell changes during pregnancy in multiple sclerosis. TCRdb's copy holds only in-frame clones and misses some; the assay was immunoSEQ multiplex PCR. The sample shows 55,000 to 85,000 clones, about 94% of them seen only once. The sample was peripheral blood, taken in the third trimester of pregnancy. The receptors were gathered from a female donor with multiple sclerosis, enrolled in a pregnancy study.

This sequence joins TRBV6-5 and TRBJ2-3, with no clear D. Germline lookup yields CDR1 MNHEY and CDR2 SVGAGI. With 2 bases removed from V and 2 bases from J, the gap between germline ends came to 8 bases. The CDR3 totals 14 residues. CDR3 sequence reads: CASSYGEITDTQYF. The CDR3 DNA reads as TGTGCCAGCAGTTACGGAGAGATCACAGATACGCAGTATTTT.

The V gene is TRBV4-1, the J gene TRBJ1-6, with TRBD1 identical over 7 bases. Germline CDR1 and CDR2: MGHRA and YSYEKL. With V trimmed by 3 bases and J by 4 bases, 3 bases remained unmatched. The CDR3 is made up of 15 amino acids. The CDR3 DNA sequence: TGCGCCAGCAGCCACCTACAGGGGTATAATTCACCCCTCCACTTT. This codes for CASSHLQGYNSPLHF.

The count of this clone is one. The rearrangement joins TRBV7-8 to TRBJ1-2, with TRBD1 identical over 10 bases. V was pared by 5 bases and J by 0 bases, with 6 bases of the junction left unmatched. Germline CDR1 reads SGHVS; CDR2 reads FQNEAQ. This CDR3 spans 16 amino acids. Here the CDR3 DNA reads TGTGCCAGCAGCCCGACCGGGACAGGGGCTAACTATGGCTACACCTTC. It encodes CASSPTGTGANYGYTF.

The J gene is TRBJ1-1, the V gene TRBV25-1; a weak D match, TRBD1 (6 bases). CDR1 is MGHDK and CDR2 is SYGVNS in the germline V gene. CDR3 length: 15 residues. The ends were cut back, 6 bases at V and 1 base at J, with 15 bases in the middle. The CDR3 DNA reads TGTGCCAGCAGGACCGGGGGGGCCCCGAACACTGAAGCTTTCTTT. Translated, it gives CASRTGGAPNTEAFF.

This clone has just one count. For the CDR3, the DNA is TGTGCCAGTAAGAAGACCGGACAACTTAACTATGGCTACACCTTC. Translating it yields CASKKTGQLNYGYTF. The chain joins TRBV19 to TRBJ1-2, with D possibly being TRBD1 (5 bases). The V and J ends lost 7 bases and 1 base respectively, with 16 bases between them. The CDR3 has 15 residues. The germline gives CDR1 LNHDA, CDR2 SQIVND (reference sequence).

CDR3 DNA sequence: TGTGCCACCAGCAGCGGGGGGCAAGAGACCCAGTACTTC. Amino acid sequence: CATSSGGQETQYF. The chain carries TRBV15 and TRBJ2-5; 7 bases match TRBD2. The germline V gene has CDR1 LNHNV and CDR2 YYDKDF (reference sequence). J lost 2 bases, V lost 3 bases, and 0 bases had no gene match. There are 13 residues in the CDR3.

The chain carries TRBV7-2 and TRBJ1-2, with 9 nucleotides matching TRBD1. There are 17 residues in the CDR3. V gave up 0 bases and J gave up 8 bases; unmatched junction bases: 13. In germline, CDR1 is SGHTA, CDR2 FQGNSA. CDR3 DNA: TGTGCCAGCAGCTTAGCGCCGGGGGACAGGGTGTCGGGGGGCTACACCTTC. This gives the protein CASSLAPGDRVSGGYTF.

The CDR3 DNA sequence: TGTGCCAGCAGCCAAGATTGGGGGGGAGGCACTGAAGCTTTCTTT. Translating gives CASSQDWGGGTEAFF. The chain couples TRBV14 to TRBJ1-1, with D perhaps TRBD1 (5 bases). V lost 0 bases to trimming and J lost 4 bases, with 12 bases between them. This CDR3 has 15 amino acids. In germline, CDR1 is SGHDN, CDR2 FVKESK.

This clone appeared a single time. V is TRBV7-9 and J is TRBJ1-4; 10 nucleotides agree with TRBD1. V shed 5 bases, J shed 0 bases, and the junction held 9 bases outside the gene matches. The germline CDR1 and CDR2 sequences are SEHNR and FQNEAQ (reference sequence). This CDR3 has 18 amino acids. In DNA form, the CDR3 reads TGTGCCAGCAGCCCTGGGACAGGGGCCTTTGCAACTAATGAAAAACTGTTTTTT. Encoded protein: CASSPGTGAFATNEKLFF.

This rearrangement joins TRBV6-5 to TRBJ2-1; 10 bases align to TRBD2. Trimming took 0 bases from V and 9 from J; bases not matched to a gene: 8. Looked up from germline, CDR1 is MNHEY and CDR2 is SVGAGI. This CDR3 has 16 residues. The CDR3 DNA reads TGTGCCAGCAGTTACTCTAGAGCGGGGGGGCAGGGTGAGCAGTTCTTC. Its protein product is CASSYSRAGGQGEQFF.

Only one count was recorded for this clone. This chain joins TRBV9 and TRBJ1-2, with 7 bases that match TRBD1. This CDR3 has 17 amino acids. Germline V CDR1 and CDR2: SGDLS, YYNGEE. V shed 3 bases and J 2 bases; nucleotides not matched to a gene: 13. The CDR3 bases are TGTGCCAGCAGCGCAACTGTACTCCGGGACAGCAACTATGGCTACACCTTC. The encoded protein is CASSATVLRDSNYGYTF.

The chain joins TRBV27 to TRBJ2-3; 7 bases fit TRBD1. The CDR3 runs 16 residues. The J segment lost 2 bases and the V segment lost 3 bases, leaving 8 bases of the junction unmatched. The germline V gene encodes CDR1 MNHEY and CDR2 SMNVEV (reference sequence). CDR3 region: CASSFELGTVTDTQYF. In DNA, the CDR3 is TGTGCCAGCAGTTTTGAGTTGGGGACAGTCACAGATACGCAGTATTTT.

V usage is TRBV6-4 and J usage is TRBJ1-1; the match to TRBD1 covers 9 bases. CDR3 length: 15 amino acids. V lost 4 bases, J lost 4 bases, and 7 bases stayed unmatched. The germline gives CDR1 MRHNA, CDR2 SNTAGT. This chain's CDR3 is CASSAGDREATEAFF. The CDR3 bases are TGTGCCAGCAGTGCGGGGGACAGGGAGGCCACTGAAGCTTTCTTT.

This clone was seen just once. The chain recombines TRBV6-5 with TRBJ1-4; D possibly corresponds to TRBD1 (6 bases). Germline V gene lookup returns CDR1 MNHEY and CDR2 SVGAGI. V shed 5 bases and J shed 5 bases, with 12 bases lying between them. CDR3 length: 14 amino acids. CDR3 DNA: TGTGCCAGCAGTCCTACCCAGGGGAATGAAAAACTGTTTTTT. This gives the protein CASSPTQGNEKLFF.

The chain joins TRBV6-5 to TRBJ1-6; D not resolved. Trimming removed 1 base from V and 6 bases from J, with 4 bases in between. CDR3 length equals 13 residues. The germline CDR1 and CDR2 sequences are MNHEY and SVGAGI. CDR3 in DNA: TGTGCCAGCAGTTACTTCAGTAATTCACCCCTCCACTTT. Protein sequence: CASSYFSNSPLHF.

This clone was recorded only once. The chain carries TRBV12-5 and TRBJ1-1; 8 bases fit TRBD1. The V gene end was trimmed by 7 bases and the J gene end by 5 bases; junction bases not matched to a gene: 9. Germline V gene sequence: CDR1 LGHNT, CDR2 FRNRAP. CDR3 length: 14 residues. The CDR3 is CASASDRGETEAFF. Written as DNA, the CDR3 is TGTGCTAGTGCCTCCGACAGGGGAGAAACTGAAGCTTTCTTT.

This chain connects TRBV15 to TRBJ2-2, with a tentative D call TRBD1 (5 bases). There are 14 residues in the CDR3. Trimming removed 3 bases at V and 7 bases at J, with 12 bases between. Per the germline V gene, CDR1 is LNHNV and CDR2 is YYDKDF (reference sequence). The DNA for the CDR3 is TGTGCCACCAGCAGGTCTCAGGGTAGCGGGGAGCTGTTTTTT. Translation gives CATSRSQGSGELFF.

The V call is TRBV4-1, the J call TRBJ1-2; TRBD1 matches 8 bases. The CDR3 loop spans 15 amino acids. V shed 1 base and J 4 bases; nucleotides not matched to a gene: 5. CDR1 and CDR2 from the germline V gene are MGHRA and YSYEKL. CDR3 in DNA: TGCGCCAGCAGCCAAGGGCCCGGGACAGGCTATGGCTACACCTTC. Translated, it gives CASSQGPGTGYGYTF.

This clone occurred a few times. The DNA for the CDR3 is TGCGCCAGCAGCTTGTGTGGAGTTAGGTCCTACAATGAGCAGTTCTTC. Its protein is CASSLCGVRSYNEQFF. The chain couples TRBV5-1 to TRBJ2-1; the D is unclear. The CDR3 spans 16 residues. V was clipped by 1 base and J by 1 base, with 12 bases between them. Germline V gene data show CDR1 as SGHRS and CDR2 as YFSETQ.

The chain joins TRBV6-4 to TRBJ2-3, with 10 bases that match TRBD2. CDR3 size: 15 residues. The junction had 3 bases not matched to a gene; V was cut back by 5 bases and J by 1 base. Per the germline V gene, CDR1 is MRHNA and CDR2 is SNTAGT. The CDR3 coding sequence is TGTGCCAGCAGTTCCCTAGCGGGGGGCACAGATACGCAGTATTTT. Amino acid sequence: CASSSLAGGTDTQYF.

This chain connects TRBV29-1 to TRBJ2-1; D uncertain. The germline V gene encodes CDR1 SQVTM and CDR2 ANQGSEA. The CDR3 totals 12 residues. The V and J ends lost 4 bases and 10 bases respectively, with 14 bases between them. Here the CDR3 reads CSVALGLMEQFF. DNA for the CDR3: TGCAGCGTTGCTCTAGGCTTGATGGAGCAGTTCTTC.

CDR3 in DNA: TGTGCCAGCAGCTTTAGATCGGGACTCCAGTCCTACGAGCAGTACTTC. Translation: CASSFRSGLQSYEQYF. This sequence joins TRBV7-8 and TRBJ2-7, with D perhaps TRBD2 (6 bases). CDR1 is SGHVS and CDR2 is FQNEAQ in the germline V gene. The germline V and J ends were trimmed by 3 bases and 1 base, with 16 bases remaining between them. This CDR3 has 16 residues.

The rearrangement joins TRBV5-1 to TRBJ2-3, with D perhaps TRBD1 (6 bases). The CDR3 runs 14 residues. V was shortened by 3 bases and J by 2 bases, with 10 bases between the two germline ends. The germline V gene has CDR1 SGHRS and CDR2 YFSETQ. The chain's CDR3 is CASSWTDNTDTQYF. The CDR3 coding sequence is TGCGCCAGCAGCTGGACAGATAACACAGATACGCAGTATTTT.

The chain is built from TRBV29-1 and TRBJ2-7; TRBD1 matches at 9 bases. V lost 6 bases and J lost 2; bases outside the gene matches: 8. Per germline, CDR1 SQVTM and CDR2 ANQGSEA. This CDR3 has 14 amino acids. The CDR3 coding sequence is TGCAGCGTCAAATCCGGGACAGGGACCTACGAGCAGTACTTC. This codes for CSVKSGTGTYEQYF.

J is TRBJ1-2 and V is TRBV11-2, with 9 bases fitting TRBD1. V lost 1 base and J lost 4; bases outside the gene matches: 10. Germline CDR1 reads SGHAT; CDR2 reads FQNNGV. This CDR3 contains 17 residues. The CDR3: CASSLGLRGQGGYGYTF. Here the CDR3 DNA reads TGTGCCAGCAGCTTAGGACTGCGGGGACAGGGCGGCTATGGCTACACCTTC.